The clone carrying this T cell receptor (beta chain) was counted many times. The ends were cut back, 4 bases at V and 7 bases at J, with 15 bases in the middle. Germline V gene sequence: CDR1 SGHRS, CDR2 YFSETQ. The CDR3 sequence is 14 residues long. RNA transcripts yielded amplified TCR beta CDR3 regions. The HTBI primer set was used in a first-round RT-PCR of the TCR CDR3. TCRdb re-derived calls from the multiplex PCR reads in MiXCR, one entry per CDR3 protein. The sample includes more than 600,000 distinct CDR3 sequences, roughly 15% of them seen just once. The record originates from a study of T cells in Graves' hyperthyroidism and ophthalmopathy.

The material sequenced was blood. The rearrangement links TRBV5-1 to TRBJ2-1; TRBD2 is a possible D gene (5 bases). The sequence derives from a man aged 18 to 29 with Graves' hyperthyroidism. The CDR3 DNA reads TGCGCCAGCAGCCAGGACGGATCGGGAAATGAGCAGTTCTTC. Translated, it gives CASSQDGSGNEQFF.